This T cell receptor (beta chain) was captured in a study of CD8+ T cells in alopecia areata. Treatment of the sample: oral pan-JAK inhibitor, 5-10 mg twice daily. V lost 0 bases to trimming and J lost 4 bases, with 13 bases between them. The CDR3 contains 16 residues. CDR1 and CDR2 from the germline V gene are SGHRS and YFSETQ. Reverse transcribed after extraction, RNA yielded cDNA as the sequencing template. TCRdb's table, derived via immunoSEQ multiplex PCR, lists solely in-frame clones and lacks some. The sample records a few hundred thousand clones, 66% being singletons. The chain recombines TRBV5-1 with TRBJ2-2, with D perhaps TRBD1 (5 bases). This sequence originates from a human donor with alopecia areata. Sequenced here: CD4+ T cells sorted from blood, sampled around week 42, from a patient treated with tofacitinib. CDR3 region: CASSLAATTGTGELFF. The DNA of the CDR3 is TGCGCCAGCAGCTTGGCCGCCACAACAGGCACCGGGGAGCTGTTTTTT.